This section outlines one T cell receptor beta chain sequence together with its context. Its antigen is unidentified. The CDR3 spans 14 residues. CDR1 and CDR2 from the germline V gene are SGHKS and YYEKEE (reference sequence). V was pared by 3 bases and J by 5 bases, with 14 bases between. These data come from a study of T cells after yellow fever vaccination. Overall study: SMART-Seq v4 Ultra Low Input prepared libraries from low-cell fractions.

TCRdb itself ran the 5' RACE reads through MiXCR, one entry per CDR3 protein. In the table there are about 260,000 distinct CDR3 sequences, about 5% of which are singletons. The study's findings and limits: The bulk population could contribute abundant contaminating clonotypes to FACS-sorted repertoires. The secondary response peaked faster, at day 5 versus 15, but was weaker. The CD4 compartment and the CD8 compartment contained a small share of clonotypes in common.

J is TRBJ1-2 and V is TRBV5-5; no definite D call. The sequences come from CD4+ T cells sorted from PBMCs, collected on the day of the yellow fever booster vaccination. The receptor was derived from a man between 18 and 35 years old who received the YFV17D yellow fever vaccine. CDR3 DNA: TGTGCCAGCAGCTCCGGGCAGGATTCATATGGCTACACCTTC. Encoded protein: CASSSGQDSYGYTF.